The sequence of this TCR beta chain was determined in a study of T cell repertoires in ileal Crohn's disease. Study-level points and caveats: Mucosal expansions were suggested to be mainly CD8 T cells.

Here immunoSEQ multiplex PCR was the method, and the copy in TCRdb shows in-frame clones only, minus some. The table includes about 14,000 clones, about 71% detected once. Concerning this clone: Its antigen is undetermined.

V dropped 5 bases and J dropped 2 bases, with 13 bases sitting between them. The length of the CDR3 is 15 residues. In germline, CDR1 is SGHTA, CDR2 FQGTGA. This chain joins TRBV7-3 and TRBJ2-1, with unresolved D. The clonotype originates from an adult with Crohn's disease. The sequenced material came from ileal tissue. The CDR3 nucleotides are TGTGCCAGCAGCCAGATCTCCGACCCCTACAATGAGCAGTTCTTC. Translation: CASSQISDPYNEQFF.